The T cell receptor (beta chain) described here comes from a study of blood T cell repertoires in COVID-19. Seattle patient enrollment occurred during active infection, with longitudinal follow-up thereafter. This clone has more than one count but fewer than ten. The table came from immunoSEQ multiplex PCR; TCRdb's copy has only in-frame clones and leaves some out. The profile shows roughly 220,000 clones, roughly 81% of them singletons. Germline-derived CDR1 and CDR2 are SGHRS and YFSETQ. The ends were cut back, 1 base at V and 7 bases at J, with 9 bases in the middle. This CDR3 spans 12 amino acids.

The chain combines TRBV5-1 with TRBJ2-7; D uncertain. This sequence was found in a woman aged 80 or over with COVID-19, enrolled during active disease. Sequenced input: peripheral blood. The CDR3, as DNA: TGCGCCAGCAGCTTGCACCCGCGGGAGCAGTACTTC. This translates into CASSLHPREQYF. Combining the CDR3 with reference TRBV5-1 and TRBJ2-7 gives the whole variable domain KAGVTQTPRYLIKTRGQQVTLSCSPISGHRSVSWYQQTPGQGLQFLFEYFSETQRNKGNFPGRFSGRQFSNSRSEMNVSTLELGDSALYLCASSLHPREQYFGPGTRLTVT.